One and the same sample provided the 8 T cell receptor beta chains below, sequenced in a study of blood T cell repertoires in COVID-19. TCRdb keeps only in-frame clones here, not all; method: immunoSEQ multiplex PCR. The sample lists some 82,000 clones, around 81% occurring once. Sequencing input: peripheral blood. The receptors come from a man at least 80 years old with acute or convalescent COVID-19.

V and J are TRBV11-2 and TRBJ2-3, with D hard to call. V shed 2 bases and J shed 3 bases, with 15 bases lying between them. This CDR3 comprises 16 residues. Germline V CDR1 and CDR2: SGHAT, FQNNGV. CDR3 in DNA: TGTGCCAGCAGCTTAAACAGTCCCCTCCTAACAGATACGCAGTATTTT. It encodes CASSLNSPLLTDTQYF.

The J gene is TRBJ2-1, the V gene TRBV9; a possible D gene is TRBD2 (5 bases). In germline, CDR1 is SGDLS, CDR2 YYNGEE. V was clipped by 0 bases and J by 12 bases, with 10 bases between them. The CDR3 is 12 residues long. The CDR3 region is CASSVGGGGQFF. The CDR3 bases are TGTGCCAGCAGCGTAGGTGGAGGCGGGCAGTTCTTC.

This clone was seen more than once but under ten times. The rearrangement joins TRBV6-6 to TRBJ2-7, with TRBD1 as a possible D gene (6 bases). V was clipped by 0 bases and J by 2 bases, with 11 bases between them. CDR3 length equals 15 residues. CDR1 MNHNY and CDR2 SVGAGI come from the germline V gene (reference sequence). The DNA of the CDR3 is TGTGCCAGCAGTTACTCCGGGACATTCACCTACGAGCAGTACTTC. It codes for CASSYSGTFTYEQYF.

This clone appeared a single time. The chain carries TRBV5-6 and TRBJ2-7, with D possibly matching TRBD1 (6 bases). Germline V gives CDR1 SGHDT, CDR2 YYEEEE. Trimming stripped 4 bases from V and 0 bases from J, with 17 bases between. This CDR3 has 16 amino acids. CDR3 in amino acids: CASSPGHLRGSYEQYF. CDR3 bases: TGTGCCAGCAGCCCGGGACACCTAAGAGGCTCCTACGAGCAGTACTTC.

This chain joins TRBV6-1 and TRBJ1-2, with a tentative D call TRBD1 (6 bases). The CDR3 is 15 residues long. Trimming took 7 bases from V and 0 from J, leaving 15 bases between them. Germline CDR1 reads MNHNS; CDR2 reads SASEGT. This CDR3 is CASTGDTLANYGYTF. CDR3 coding DNA: TGTGCCAGCACAGGGGACACATTAGCTAACTATGGCTACACCTTC.

The DNA of the CDR3 is TGTGCCAGCAGTTGGACAGATAGGACCGGGGAGCTGTTTTTT. It yields the protein CASSWTDRTGELFF. The chain is built from TRBV6-4 and TRBJ2-2; weak D call: TRBD1 (6 bases). V lost 5 bases, J lost 5 bases, and 12 bases lay in between. CDR3 length equals 14 residues. Germline V gene data show CDR1 as MRHNA and CDR2 as SNTAGT.

The J gene is TRBJ2-2, the V gene TRBV18, with 14 positions matching TRBD2. The germline CDR1 and CDR2 sequences are KGHSH and LQKENI. This CDR3 is 17 amino acids long. The V and J ends lost 5 bases and 3 bases, in that order; junction bases with no gene match: 5. CDR3 sequence: CASSSGTSGRYTGELFF. CDR3 sequence (DNA): TGTGCCAGCTCATCTGGGACTAGCGGGAGATACACCGGGGAGCTGTTTTTT.

This clone was seen only once. The chain recombines TRBV30 with TRBJ2-3; the D is unclear. The CDR3 covers 14 residues. Trimming left V 0 bases short and J 4 bases short, with 11 bases between. Germline assignment: CDR1 GTSNPN and CDR2 SVGIG (reference sequence). The CDR3 spells CAWSVGGPADTQYF. CDR3 bases: TGTGCCTGGAGTGTAGGTGGGCCCGCAGATACGCAGTATTTT.